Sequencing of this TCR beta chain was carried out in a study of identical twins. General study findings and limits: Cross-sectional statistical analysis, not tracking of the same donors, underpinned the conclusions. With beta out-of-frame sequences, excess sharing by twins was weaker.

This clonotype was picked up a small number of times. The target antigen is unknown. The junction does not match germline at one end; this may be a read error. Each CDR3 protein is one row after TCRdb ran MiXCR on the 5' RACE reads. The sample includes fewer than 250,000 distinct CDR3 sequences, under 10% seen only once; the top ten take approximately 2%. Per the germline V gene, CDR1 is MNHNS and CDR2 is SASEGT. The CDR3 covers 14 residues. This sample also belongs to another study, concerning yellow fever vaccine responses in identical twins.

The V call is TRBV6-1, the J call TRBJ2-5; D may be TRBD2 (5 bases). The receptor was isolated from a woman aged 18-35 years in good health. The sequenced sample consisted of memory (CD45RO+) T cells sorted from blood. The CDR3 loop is CASRPAVGEETQYF. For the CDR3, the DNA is TGTGCCAGCAGACCAGCGGTCGGGGAAGAAACCCAGTACTTC.